The sequence of this T cell receptor (beta chain) was determined in a study of neurological immune-mediated disorders. TCRdb independently ran MiXCR on the 5' RACE reads; one entry per CDR3 protein. The repertoire has about 52,000 distinct CDR3 sequences, approximately 3.9% of them found once; the top ten carry approximately 7.1%. This clonotype was recorded at least ten times. This CDR3 has 13 residues. The ends were cut back, 0 bases at V and 1 base at J, with 6 bases in the middle. CDR1 and CDR2 (germline): DFQATT, SNEGSKA (reference sequence). Sequenced sample: PBMCs. The rearrangement uses TRBV20-1 and TRBJ1-1; D is unresolved. This clonotype originated in a man between 60 and 75 years old with multiple sclerosis. CDR3 nucleotide sequence: TGCAGTGCTAGAGAAGCAGGGAACACTGAAGCTTTCTTT. It translates to CSAREAGNTEAFF.